This T cell receptor (beta chain) was retrieved from a study of cytomegalovirus exposure and HLA in healthy donors. Study background: Earlier, 110 million or so unique TCR beta sequences were recovered from approximately 180 million T cells by an analysis.

Looked up from germline, CDR1 is LGHNA and CDR2 is YNFKEQ. The CDR3 is 14 amino acids. V lost 4 bases to trimming and J lost 8 bases, with 15 bases between them. General study results and limits: Later analysis identified about 17,000 TCR beta sequences associated with HLA alleles, using a false discovery rate threshold of 0.05. TRBV6-2, TRBV6-3 and some other V segments were unresolvable in 87-base-pair reads. Reports indicated that the classifier achieved high specificity and sensitivity in diagnosing cytomegalovirus status.

The PCR made use of 60 Vbeta and 13 Jbeta primers. Clones were sequenced by immunoSEQ multiplex PCR, and TCRdb holds only the in-frame ones, with some missing. The data contain under 200,000 clones, around 82% of them singletons. On this clone itself: Its antigen is still unknown.

The specimen was PBMCs. This chain connects TRBV4-2 to TRBJ2-1; D perhaps matches TRBD1 (6 bases). The sequence was obtained from a man in his fifties or sixties in good health and CMV-seronegative. Written as DNA, the CDR3 is TGTGCCAGCAGCCGGGAACACAGGGACCATGAGCAGTTCTTC. Translating it yields CASSREHRDHEQFF.